These T cell receptor beta chains were read from a single sample in a study of T cell responses to AZD1222 COVID-19 vaccine. The protocol was immunoSEQ multiplex PCR, while the TCRdb copy is restricted to in-frame clones and leaves out a portion. The repertoire has 65,000 to 85,000 clones, approximately 80% of them found once; the top ten carry 21%. Sequenced here: peripheral blood, sampled on day 0 of AZD1222 vaccination. These receptors came from an adult in good health. Both conserved end residues are part of each CDR3. The D gene is left open where the match is weak. Only some rows state a clone size, as once, few, many or a class for expanded clones.

d_call j_call clone_size v_call cdr3_nt cdr3_aa
NA TRBJ1-2 NA TRBV3-1/TRBV3-2 TGTGCCAGCAGCCAAGGGTCGTCCAAAAAGGAGGGCTACACCTTC CASSQGSSKKEGYTF
NA TRBJ2-6 once TRBV14 TGTGCCAGCAGCCAAGTATCGGGGTCTGGGGCCAACGTCCTGACTTTC CASSQVSGSGANVLTF
TRBD2 TRBJ2-1 NA TRBV4-2 TGTGCCAGCAGCCAAGAGTCCCATCGGACTAGCGGGAGGGGAAATGAGCAGTTCTTC CASSQESHRTSGRGNEQFF
TRBD2 TRBJ2-3 NA TRBV6-5 TGTGCCAGCAGGGGACTAGCCGCTAGCACAGATACGCAGTATTTT CASRGLAASTDTQYF
NA TRBJ1-2 NA TRBV28 TGTGCCAGCAGTTGGATTAACTATGGCTACACCTTC CASSWINYGYTF
NA TRBJ2-1 NA TRBV19 TGTGCCAGTAGTATGGCATACACCTACAATGAGCAGTTCTTC CASSMAYTYNEQFF
NA TRBJ1-4 NA TRBV6-6 TGTGCCAGCAGTTTGATCAGTCTAAGGACTGAAAAACTGTTTTTT CASSLISLRTEKLFF
NA TRBJ1-2 few TRBV7-2 TGTGCCAGCAGCTTAGCGCGGGTCGATGGCTACACCTTC CASSLARVDGYTF
NA TRBJ2-7 NA TRBV7-9 TGTGCCAGCAGGCAATCCTACGAGCAGTACTTC CASRQSYEQYF
NA TRBJ2-2 once TRBV7-9 TGTGCCAGCAGCTTAGAAGCAGGGTTGAACACCGGGGAGCTGTTTTTT CASSLEAGLNTGELFF
NA TRBJ1-6 few TRBV29-1 TGCAGCGTTGGGGACGGAGGGGGTTCACCCCTCCACTTT CSVGDGGGSPLHF
TRBD2 TRBJ2-3 NA TRBV2 TGTGCCAGCAGTGACGCTCTAGCGGGGTTCACAGATACGCAGTATTTT CASSDALAGFTDTQYF
NA TRBJ2-3 NA TRBV7-2 TGTGCCAGCAGCTTCCACGGCGTGGTGCCCCGCACAGATACGCAGTATTTT CASSFHGVVPRTDTQYF
TRBD1 TRBJ2-5 NA TRBV4-3 TGCGCCAGCAGCCAAGAGTGGGGACAGAAGACCCAGTACTTC CASSQEWGQKTQYF
NA TRBJ1-1 NA TRBV7-8 TGTGCCAGCAGCTCGCCCTCCTCGTATTGGGCAGGGTGCCAGGAGGGGGCTTTCTTT CASSSPSSYWAGCQEGAFF
TRBD1 TRBJ1-6 NA TRBV5-8 TGTGCCAGCAGCTCCCGGGACAGGGACGTTGGGTCACCCCTCCACTTT CASSSRDRDVGSPLHF
NA TRBJ1-4 NA TRBV15 TGTGCCACGGGAGATACAGATATTGCAACTAATGAAAAACTGTTTTTT CATGDTDIATNEKLFF
NA TRBJ2-1 NA TRBV10-2 TGCGCCAGCAGTGAAAATAGCTTTACCAATGAGCAGTTCTTC CASSENSFTNEQFF
TRBD2 TRBJ2-1 NA TRBV10-3 TGTGCCATCAGTGGTAGCGGCGGGAGGGCCCATGAGCAGTTCTTC CAISGSGGRAHEQFF
TRBD2 TRBJ2-3 NA TRBV7-8 TGTGCCAGCAGTAATAGCGGGAGGGCGGGAGATACGCAGTATTTT CASSNSGRAGDTQYF
NA TRBJ1-2 NA TRBV3-1/TRBV3-2 TGTGCCAGCAGCCCAGATGACTTTTTGCTAAGGTTATATGGCTACACCTTC CASSPDDFLLRLYGYTF
TRBD2 TRBJ2-3 NA TRBV5-1 TGCGCCAGCAGCCCGGGACTAGCGGTCACAGATACGCAGTATTTT CASSPGLAVTDTQYF
NA TRBJ1-4 NA TRBV27 TGTGCCAGCAGTAGAGCGTCACTCGGGTTGGCTAATGAAAAACTGTTTTTT CASSRASLGLANEKLFF
NA TRBJ2-7 NA TRBV11-2 TGTGCCAGCAGGGGGAGGACGGGGACCTGGGGGGAGCAGTACTTC CASRGRTGTWGEQYF
TRBD2 TRBJ2-5 NA TRBV6-5 TGTGCCAGCAGCGGGGGGACTAGCGGACAAGAGACCCAGTACTTC CASSGGTSGQETQYF
NA TRBJ1-4 NA TRBV5-4 TGTGCCAGCAGCCCCACGGACAGTGAAAAACTGTTTTTT CASSPTDSEKLFF
NA TRBJ2-7 NA TRBV11-3 TGTGCCAGCAGTTCCGGGACTCGGCCAGGACAGCAGTACTTC CASSSGTRPGQQYF
NA TRBJ1-5 NA TRBV14 TGTGCCAGCAGTGCCGGGGCGGGCCAGCCCCAGCATTTT CASSAGAGQPQHF
NA TRBJ1-2 NA TRBV19 TGTGCCAGTAGTATCGGATCGGTGGAGACACGAAATGGCTACACCTTC CASSIGSVETRNGYTF
TRBD2 TRBJ2-1 NA TRBV7-2 TGTGCCAGCAGCCAAATAGCGGGAGTGGGAAATGAGCAGTTCTTC CASSQIAGVGNEQFF
NA TRBJ2-7 NA TRBV19 TGTGCCAGTAGCCCCCGTGGGTACGAGCAGTACTTC CASSPRGYEQYF
NA TRBJ2-2 NA TRBV9 TGTGCCAGCAGCGTACAAGGGGGTACGGCAGGGGAGCTGTTTTTT CASSVQGGTAGELFF
NA TRBJ1-1 few TRBV6-2/TRBV6-3 TGTGCCAGCAGTTACTCCCCAATTGGGGCTTTCTTT CASSYSPIGAFF
NA TRBJ1-5 NA TRBV5-1 TGCGCCAGCAGCTTAGGACAGAGCAATCAGCCCCAGCATTTT CASSLGQSNQPQHF
TRBD2 TRBJ2-1 NA TRBV3-1/TRBV3-2 TGTGCCAGCAGCCAAGAAAGACTAGCGGGAGTAAATGAGCAGTTCTTC CASSQERLAGVNEQFF
NA TRBJ2-3 NA TRBV28 TGTGCCAGCAATGGGGGTGGATGGGATACGCAGTATTTT CASNGGGWDTQYF
TRBD1 TRBJ1-1 NA TRBV2 TGTGCCAGCAGTACGGACCCGGGACAGGTATTTTCAGCTTTCTTT CASSTDPGQVFSAFF
TRBD1 TRBJ1-4 once TRBV28 TGTGCCAGCAGTGCCGGGACAGGGGGTGCTAATGAAAAACTGTTTTTT CASSAGTGGANEKLFF
NA TRBJ1-2 NA TRBV19 TGTGCCAGTACCGGGAGTAACTATGGCTACACCTTC CASTGSNYGYTF
TRBD2 TRBJ2-1 NA TRBV9 TGTGCCAGCAGCGAGGGTGGGACTACTAACAATGAGCAGTTCTTC CASSEGGTTNNEQFF
NA TRBJ2-2 NA TRBV28 TGTGCCAGCACCACCTGGCAGAACACCGGGGAGCTGTTTTTT CASTTWQNTGELFF
NA TRBJ2-5 once TRBV14 TGTGCCAGCAGCCTCAGGAGGGGCCGGGAGACCCAGTACTTC CASSLRRGRETQYF
TRBD1 TRBJ1-2 NA TRBV28 TGTGCCAGCAGTTCTGGACAGGGATTAGGCTACACCTTC CASSSGQGLGYTF